In its sample, the clone carrying this T cell receptor (beta chain) was seen once. Its target is unknown. The sample belongs to a study of graft-versus-host responses after intestinal transplantation. Background on the study: Once they had received anti-thymocyte globulin induction, all recipients took tacrolimus and steroids for about three years. Study-level results: Recipient marrow harbored GvH clones, some of which surfaced first in ileum or blood.

The assay was immunoSEQ multiplex PCR, and TCRdb's table has in-frame clones only and misses some. The sample contains approximately 60,000 clones, 90% to 95% of which appear only once. CDR1 and CDR2 (germline): MDHEN, SYDVKM. The CDR3 runs 11 residues. V lost 2 bases and J lost 6, with 5 bases in between. The TCR sequence derives from a human donor who was the organ donor for an intestinal transplant. The source material was unstimulated CD8+ T cells sorted from spleen or lymph node cells, sampled before transplant. The gene calls are TRBV28 and TRBJ2-7; no clear D. The CDR3 DNA sequence: TGTGCCAGCAGTTTACTGTCCGAGCAGTACTTC. It is translated as CASSLLSEQYF. The full variable domain, completed using reference TRBV28 and TRBJ2-7, is DVKVTQSSRYLVKRTGEKVFLECVQDMDHENMFWYRQDPGLGLRLIYFSYDVKMKEKGDIPEGYSVSREKKERFSLILESASTNQTSMYLCASSLLSEQYFGPGTRLTVT.